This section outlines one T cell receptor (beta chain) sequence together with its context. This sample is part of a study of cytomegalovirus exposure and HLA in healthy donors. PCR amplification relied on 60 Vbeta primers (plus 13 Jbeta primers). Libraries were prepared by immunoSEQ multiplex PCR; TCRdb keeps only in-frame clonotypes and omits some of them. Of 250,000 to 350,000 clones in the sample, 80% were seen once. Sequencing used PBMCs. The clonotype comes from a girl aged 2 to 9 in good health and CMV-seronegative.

The CDR3 coding sequence is TGTGCCAGCAGCCGGGACAGGGTTAGCTATGGCTACACCTTC. Its translation is CASSRDRVSYGYTF. The chain carries TRBV7-2 and TRBJ1-2, with 9 nucleotides matching TRBD1. Germline-derived CDR1 and CDR2 are SGHTA and FQGNSA. Trimming cost V 5 bases and J 4 bases; bases outside gene matches: 5. This CDR3 is built from 14 residues.